One and the same sample provided the 22 T cell receptor beta chains below, sequenced in a study of Tregs in tolerant kidney transplant recipients. Libraries were prepared by immunoSEQ multiplex PCR; TCRdb keeps only in-frame clonotypes and omits some of them. The sample includes 110,000 or so clones, roughly 93% of them seen just once. What was sequenced was CD4+ T cells from blood. Source of these receptors: a human donor in good health.

CDR3 protein: CASSEWGGSINEKLFF. The CDR3 coding sequence is TGTGCCAGCAGTGAATGGGGGGGTTCCATAAATGAAAAACTGTTTTTT. The chain links TRBV2 to TRBJ1-4; TRBD1 might be the D (5 bases). CDR3 size: 16 residues. CDR1 is SNHLY and CDR2 is FYNNEI in the germline V gene. V gave up 2 bases and J gave up 5 bases, with 15 bases separating them.

The chain has TRBV30 and TRBJ1-6, with 7 nucleotides matching TRBD1. Germline V CDR1 and CDR2: GTSNPN, SVGIG (reference sequence). Trimming took 4 bases from V and 7 from J; bases not matched to a gene: 7. The CDR3 is 14 residues long. CDR3 protein: CAWNAGGNNSPLHF. The CDR3 DNA reads as TGTGCCTGGAACGCAGGGGGTAACAATTCACCCCTCCACTTT.

V gene TRBV5-8 combines with J gene TRBJ1-6; a weak D match, TRBD1 (5 bases). V shed 4 bases and J shed 1 base, with 9 bases lying between them. This CDR3 is built from 15 residues. Germline V gene lookup returns CDR1 SGHTS and CDR2 YDEGEE. The CDR3 sequence: CASSPRASYNSPLHF. In DNA, the CDR3 is TGTGCCAGCAGCCCCAGGGCGTCCTATAATTCACCCCTCCACTTT.

The rearrangement uses TRBV30 and TRBJ1-2; D unresolved. The CDR3 covers 10 residues. CDR1 is GTSNPN and CDR2 is SVGIG in the germline V gene (reference sequence). V was trimmed by 2 bases and J by 7 bases, leaving 5 bases between them. Here the CDR3 reads CAWSRVGYTF. The CDR3 DNA reads as TGTGCCTGGAGTAGGGTTGGCTACACCTTC.

V usage is TRBV7-9 and J usage is TRBJ1-2; maybe TRBD1 (5 bases). Germline V gives CDR1 SEHNR, CDR2 FQNEAQ (reference sequence). V shed 4 bases and J shed 5 bases, with 8 bases lying between them. The CDR3 is 12 residues long. The CDR3 DNA reads TGTGCCAGCAGCTACCGACAGTATGGCTACACCTTC. Residues: CASSYRQYGYTF.

V usage is TRBV19 and J usage is TRBJ2-3, with D possibly being TRBD1 (5 bases). CDR1 and CDR2 (germline): LNHDA, SQIVND (reference sequence). Trimming left V 10 bases short and J 0 bases short, with 17 bases between. The CDR3 covers 15 residues. This chain's CDR3 is CATTLDISSTDTQYF. Here the CDR3 DNA reads TGTGCCACGACTTTGGACATTTCTAGCACAGATACGCAGTATTTT.

The chain has TRBV2 and TRBJ2-3; tentative D call: TRBD1 (6 bases). This CDR3 comprises 15 residues. From germline, CDR1 is SNHLY and CDR2 FYNNEI. Deletions cut 6 bases from V and 3 bases from J, with 16 bases between. CDR3 sequence (DNA): TGTGCCAGCAGCCCACAGGGAGTGAGAACAGATACGCAGTATTTT. Translated, it gives CASSPQGVRTDTQYF.

This chain links TRBV18 with TRBJ1-4, with D possibly TRBD1 on 5 matching bases. CDR1 and CDR2 (germline): KGHSH, LQKENI. V lost 4 bases and J 8 bases, leaving 17 bases between the germline ends. CDR3 length: 15 amino acids. CDR3 region: CASSLSGNAGEKLFF. The CDR3 coding sequence is TGTGCCAGCTCACTTTCAGGGAATGCTGGGGAAAAACTGTTTTTT.

The gene calls are TRBV6-5 and TRBJ1-4, with D uncertain. The CDR3 is made up of 15 amino acids. V was clipped by 7 bases and J by 3 bases, with 15 bases between them. The germline gives CDR1 MNHEY, CDR2 SVGAGI. In nucleotides, the CDR3 is TGTGCCAGCACCTCCGGGAGGATGGCTAATGAAAAACTGTTTTTT. It translates to CASTSGRMANEKLFF.

This chain links TRBV5-6 with TRBJ2-7; D unclear. There are 12 residues in the CDR3. Germline V CDR1 and CDR2: SGHDT, YYEEEE. Trimming shortened V by 1 base and J by 7 bases, and 9 bases separated the two germline ends. CDR3: CASSLSLGEQYF. CDR3 DNA: TGTGCCAGCAGCTTGTCTTTAGGTGAGCAGTACTTC.

This clone was seen only a few times. The gene calls are TRBV20-1 and TRBJ1-1; TRBD1 is a possible D gene (6 bases). The CDR3 extends over 11 amino acids. In germline, CDR1 is DFQATT, CDR2 SNEGSKA (reference sequence). V lost 2 bases and J 8 bases, leaving 9 bases between the germline ends. CDR3: CSARQGREAFF. CDR3 bases: TGCAGTGCTAGACAGGGGCGAGAAGCTTTCTTT.

The rearrangement uses TRBV7-6 and TRBJ2-1; the D is unclear. V was pared by 5 bases and J by 7 bases, with 9 bases between. Per the germline V gene, CDR1 is SGHVS and CDR2 is FNYEAQ. This CDR3 spans 12 amino acids. CDR3 bases: TGTGCCAGCAGCCCCTCAAGGAATGAGCAGTTCTTC. Protein: CASSPSRNEQFF.

The chain joins TRBV6-1 to TRBJ1-4; D is uncertain. There are 15 residues in the CDR3. Trimming pared 2 bases from V and 0 bases from J, leaving 7 bases between. Germline loops: CDR1 MNHNS, CDR2 SASEGT. CDR3 amino acids: CASSELGTTNEKLFF. The CDR3 DNA is TGTGCCAGCAGTGAATTGGGGACAACTAATGAAAAACTGTTTTTT.

The genes are TRBV29-1 and TRBJ2-7, with 11 bases that match TRBD2. Germline-derived CDR1 and CDR2 are SQVTM and ANQGSEA. The ends lost 4 bases at V and 0 bases at J; junction bases unmatched: 5. There are 15 residues in the CDR3. Here the CDR3 reads CSVALGTSGSYEQYF. In DNA form, the CDR3 reads TGCAGCGTTGCACTCGGGACTAGCGGCTCCTACGAGCAGTACTTC.

The chain has TRBV18 and TRBJ2-6; a possible D gene is TRBD2 (6 bases). V lost 3 bases and J lost 15, with 24 bases in between. Germline V CDR1 and CDR2: KGHSH, LQKENI. The CDR3 extends over 16 amino acids. The CDR3 DNA reads TGTGCCAGCTCACCCTCGACGGGAGACCTTATCGGAGACCTGACTTTC. Its translation is CASSPSTGDLIGDLTF.

The rearrangement joins TRBV9 to TRBJ1-1; D may be TRBD1 (5 bases). Germline V gene data show CDR1 as SGDLS and CDR2 as YYNGEE. The CDR3 sequence is 14 residues long. Trimming stripped 2 bases from V and 1 base from J, with 9 bases between. The CDR3 region has the DNA TGTGCCAGCAGCGTCACAGGTTCGAACACTGAAGCTTTCTTT. It specifies CASSVTGSNTEAFF.

The chain combines TRBV2 with TRBJ2-1, with TRBD2 as a possible D gene (5 bases). This CDR3 is built from 13 residues. Germline-derived CDR1 and CDR2 are SNHLY and FYNNEI. The V gene lost 10 bases and the J gene lost 2 bases, with 12 bases spanning the gap. The CDR3 DNA follows: TGTGCCACCCAACCCGGGGCCTACAATGAGCAGTTCTTC. This translates into CATQPGAYNEQFF. Based on the CDR3 plus reference TRBV2 and TRBJ2-1, the full variable domain is EPEVTQTPSHQVTQMGQEVILRCVPISNHLYFYWYRQILGQKVEFLVSFYNNEISEKSEIFDDQFSVERPDGSNFTLKIRSTKLEDSAMYFCATQPGAYNEQFFGPGTRLTVL.

The chain combines TRBV5-1 with TRBJ1-4; no definite D call. Germline-derived CDR1 and CDR2 are SGHRS and YFSETQ. Trimming took 5 bases from V and 6 from J, leaving 11 bases between them. This CDR3 comprises 13 residues. The CDR3 DNA is TGCGCCAGCAGTGAACAGATAGATGAAAAACTGTTTTTT. Its protein is CASSEQIDEKLFF.

Only one count was recorded for this clone. The chain couples TRBV2 to TRBJ2-5, with D tentatively TRBD1 or TRBD2 (6 bases each). The V end was cut by 4 bases, the J end by 9 bases, with 15 bases between. This CDR3 contains 13 residues. Germline CDR1 is SNHLY and CDR2 is FYNNEI. The CDR3 DNA sequence: TGTGCCAGCAGTGGCGGGACGGGGGCGGCCCAGTACTTC. Translated: CASSGGTGAAQYF.

Written as DNA, the CDR3 is TGTGCCAGCAAACGCGGACAGGGGAGGGACAATGAGCAGTTCTTC. It is translated as CASKRGQGRDNEQFF. The chain recombines TRBV9 with TRBJ2-1, with TRBD1 matching over 9 bases. Germline V gene lookup returns CDR1 SGDLS and CDR2 YYNGEE. CDR3 size: 15 residues. The J segment lost 5 bases and the V segment lost 6 bases, leaving 9 bases of the junction unmatched.

V usage is TRBV6-1 and J usage is TRBJ1-1, with 8 bases identical to TRBD1. The V gene's germline CDR1 is MNHNS and CDR2 SASEGT. The CDR3 contains 16 residues. Trimming at V came to 4 bases and at J to 2 bases, leaving 9 bases not matched to a gene. CDR3 sequence (DNA): TGTGCCAGCAGTGCCACCCTTGGGACAGGCAACACTGAAGCTTTCTTT. Translation: CASSATLGTGNTEAFF.

This clone was detected only a few times. The V call is TRBV30, the J call TRBJ1-1, with a tentative D call TRBD1 (6 bases). CDR1 is GTSNPN and CDR2 is SVGIG in the germline V gene (reference sequence). This CDR3 comprises 10 residues. Trimming left V 7 bases short and J 8 bases short, with 11 bases between. The CDR3 here is CASHQGEAFF. The CDR3 bases are TGTGCCTCCCATCAGGGGGAAGCTTTCTTT.